These T cell receptor beta chains were read from a single sample in a study of cytomegalovirus exposure and HLA in healthy donors. The assay was immunoSEQ multiplex PCR, and TCRdb's table has in-frame clones only and misses some. This sample has under 200,000 clones; roughly 79% occur once, and the top ten carry roughly an eighth. Sequenced material: PBMCs. These receptors all come from a man between 45 and 60 years old in good health and CMV-seropositive. Each CDR3 is given with its conserved first and last residue. Fields, in order: clone size, V gene, D gene, J gene, CDR3 protein, CDR3 DNA. A D gene is named only where the DNA matches it firmly. Clone size is stated in some rows and not others, as once, few, many or a class when expanded.

>.|TRBV11-2|TRBD1|TRBJ2-3
CASSLDGQGTDTQYF
TGTGCCAGCAGCTTAGATGGACAGGGTACAGATACGCAGTATTTT
>.|TRBV14|.|TRBJ1-2
CASRLGGTGGYTF
TGTGCCAGCAGGCTCGGGGGGACCGGCGGCTACACCTTC
>.|TRBV4-2|.|TRBJ1-1
CASSQDRRNTEAFF
TGTGCCAGCAGCCAGGACAGAAGGAACACTGAAGCTTTCTTT
>.|TRBV1|.|TRBJ1-1
CTSREEDRVIRGEAFF
TGCACCAGCAGAGAAGAGGACAGGGTGATTAGGGGTGAAGCTTTCTTT
>.|TRBV19|TRBD1|TRBJ2-3
CASSMTIAGGPQYF
TGTGCCAGTAGTATGACCATCGCAGGGGGTCCGCAGTATTTT
>.|TRBV19|TRBD1|TRBJ1-5
CASSRRGRGGAQHF
TGTGCCAGTAGTCGCAGGGGGCGAGGGGGGGCCCAGCATTTT
>once|TRBV28|TRBD1|TRBJ1-2
CASKPQGISGGYTF
TGTGCCAGCAAACCACAGGGGATTTCGGGCGGCTACACCTTC
>.|TRBV19|.|TRBJ2-5
CASSSTVFEETQYF
TGTGCCAGTAGTTCGACAGTGTTTGAGGAGACCCAGTACTTC
>.|TRBV5-1|TRBD2|TRBJ2-3
CASSYEIAGSTDTQYF
TGCGCCAGCAGCTACGAGATAGCGGGGAGCACAGATACGCAGTATTTT
>once|TRBV2|TRBD1|TRBJ2-1
CASRMGQGVHEQFF
TGTGCCAGCAGGATGGGACAGGGGGTTCATGAGCAGTTCTTC
>few|TRBV18|TRBD1|TRBJ2-5
CASSRDRGRQETQYF
TGTGCCAGCTCCCGAGACAGGGGTCGACAAGAGACCCAGTACTTC
>.|TRBV2|TRBD2|TRBJ2-1
CASSGDGLAGGLNNEQFF
TGTGCCAGCAGTGGCGACGGCCTAGCGGGGGGGCTGAACAATGAGCAGTTCTTC
>.|TRBV10-3|TRBD1|TRBJ1-5
CAISVRTGVGQPQHF
TGTGCCATCAGTGTTAGGACAGGGGTGGGTCAGCCCCAGCATTTT
>.|TRBV5-1|TRBD1|TRBJ1-5
CASSLGQGAGNQPQHF
TGCGCCAGCAGCCTGGGGCAGGGGGCTGGGAATCAGCCCCAGCATTTT
>few|TRBV14|.|TRBJ2-2
CASSPSTILGLFF
TGTGCCAGCAGCCCGTCGACAATATTGGGGCTGTTTTTT
>once|TRBV10-3|TRBD2|TRBJ2-3
CAISDHSGGAGDTQYF
TGTGCCATCAGTGATCACTCCGGGGGGGCGGGAGATACGCAGTATTTT
>.|TRBV6-5|.|TRBJ1-1
CASSYGGFWANTEAFF
TGTGCCAGCAGTTACGGAGGTTTTTGGGCGAACACTGAAGCTTTCTTT
>.|TRBV2|.|TRBJ2-5
CASSEMGRQTQYF
TGTGCCAGCAGTGAAATGGGGAGACAGACCCAGTACTTC
>.|TRBV6-1|TRBD1|TRBJ1-6
CASSGGAHRGYNSPLHF
TGTGCCAGCAGTGGGGGGGCGCACAGGGGGTATAATTCACCCCTCCACTTT
>.|TRBV7-2|TRBD1|TRBJ1-1
CASSRRDSWTEAFF
TGTGCCAGCAGCCGTCGGGACAGTTGGACTGAAGCTTTCTTT
>.|TRBV5-1|TRBD1|TRBJ1-1
CASSLRGDRANTEAFF
TGCGCCAGCAGCTTACGAGGCGACAGGGCGAACACTGAAGCTTTCTTT
>.|TRBV18|.|TRBJ2-7
CASSPRGPNEQYF
TGTGCCAGCTCACCACGGGGGCCCAACGAGCAGTACTTC
>.|TRBV7-2|TRBD1|TRBJ1-4
CASSLARAGGEKLFF
TGTGCCAGCAGCTTAGCGCGGGCAGGGGGGGAAAAACTGTTTTTT
>.|TRBV2|TRBD2|TRBJ2-2
CASTRGGGQDTGELFF
TGTGCCAGCACCCGGGGCGGGGGGCAGGACACCGGGGAGCTGTTTTTT
>.|TRBV28|.|TRBJ2-1
CASSPDTYNEQFF
TGTGCCAGCAGTCCTGACACCTACAATGAGCAGTTCTTC
>.|TRBV10-3|TRBD1|TRBJ1-1
CAIRGTENTEAFF
TGTGCCATCAGGGGGACAGAGAACACTGAAGCTTTCTTT
>.|TRBV2|.|TRBJ1-6
CASSERRSYNSPLHF
TGTGCCAGCAGTGAGCGGCGTTCCTATAATTCACCCCTCCACTTT
>.|TRBV5-4|TRBD1|TRBJ1-2
CASSFPGQGAGYTF
TGTGCCAGCAGCTTCCCGGGACAGGGGGCTGGCTACACCTTC
>.|TRBV10-1|TRBD2|TRBJ2-5
CASSGTGGGVPETQYF
TGCGCCAGCAGCGGGACGGGAGGGGGGGTCCCAGAGACCCAGTACTTC
>.|TRBV7-9|.|TRBJ1-4
CASSRQGTEKLFF
TGTGCCAGCAGCCGCCAGGGGACTGAAAAACTGTTTTTT
>.|TRBV6-5|.|TRBJ1-3
CASTGGSGGNTIYF
TGTGCCAGCACCGGGGGATCGGGGGGAAACACCATATATTTT
>once|TRBV27|TRBD1|TRBJ1-2
CASSHGQGFNYGYTF
TGTGCCAGCAGCCACGGACAGGGATTTAACTATGGCTACACCTTC
>.|TRBV29-1|TRBD1|TRBJ1-4
CSVSQGGGANEKLFF
TGCAGCGTATCACAGGGGGGGGGAGCTAATGAAAAACTGTTTTTT
>.|TRBV9|.|TRBJ1-1
CASSATDSTEAFF
TGTGCCAGCAGCGCCACGGACAGCACTGAAGCTTTCTTT
>.|TRBV11-2|.|TRBJ1-2
CASSPQGTANYGYTF
TGTGCCAGCAGCCCCCAGGGAACCGCTAACTATGGCTACACCTTC
>.|TRBV27|TRBD1|TRBJ1-4
CASSDLGTASEKLFF
TGTGCCAGCAGTGACCTCGGGACAGCGAGCGAAAAACTGTTTTTT
>.|TRBV5-6|TRBD2|TRBJ2-4
CASSGLGQNIQYF
TGTGCCAGCAGCGGACTAGGGCAAAACATTCAGTACTTC
>.|TRBV2|.|TRBJ1-5
CASSAVGGQPQHF
TGTGCCAGCAGTGCAGTGGGGGGTCAGCCCCAGCATTTT
>.|TRBV7-9|.|TRBJ2-7
CASSPEVRAYEQYF
TGTGCCAGCAGCCCCGAGGTCCGGGCCTACGAGCAGTACTTC
>.|TRBV6-6|TRBD1|TRBJ2-2
CASTQRQGRNTGELFF
TGTGCCAGCACCCAAAGACAGGGAAGGAACACCGGGGAGCTGTTTTTT
>.|TRBV7-9|TRBD2|TRBJ2-3
CASSPGTSSPDTQYF
TGTGCCAGCAGTCCCGGGACTAGCTCCCCAGATACGCAGTATTTT
>few|TRBV18|.|TRBJ1-2
CASSPSESYGYTF
TGTGCCAGCTCACCCTCGGAGTCCTATGGCTACACCTTC
>.|TRBV5-5|.|TRBJ2-1
CASSFGPALNEQFF
TGTGCCAGCAGCTTTGGGCCGGCTCTCAATGAGCAGTTCTTC
>medium-sized|TRBV10-2|.|TRBJ1-1
CASRADRGTEAFF
TGCGCCAGCAGGGCGGACAGAGGGACTGAAGCTTTCTTT
>.|TRBV7-6|.|TRBJ1-1
CASAPRTGSQTEAFF
TGTGCCAGCGCCCCCCGTACAGGGTCCCAAACTGAAGCTTTCTTT
>.|TRBV23-1|.|TRBJ1-3
CASFPGVGNTIYF
TGCGCCAGCTTTCCTGGAGTTGGAAACACCATATATTTT
>.|TRBV6-1|.|TRBJ2-4
CASSEWAGQFVKNIQYF
TGTGCCAGCAGTGAATGGGCAGGGCAGTTTGTCAAAAACATTCAGTACTTC
>.|TRBV5-4|TRBD1|TRBJ2-5
CASSSRATPGQGVQETQYF
TGTGCCAGCAGCTCACGAGCTACACCGGGACAGGGGGTTCAAGAGACCCAGTACTTC
>.|TRBV6-5|.|TRBJ1-2
CASSTTLGRYGYTF
TGTGCCAGCAGTACGACGTTGGGCCGCTATGGCTACACCTTC
>.|TRBV6-1|TRBD1|TRBJ1-1
CASSESPGQGSAEAFF
TGTGCCAGCAGTGAGTCCCCGGGACAGGGGAGCGCTGAAGCTTTCTTT
>.|TRBV14|.|TRBJ2-7
CASSQDWGDNSYEQYF
TGTGCCAGCAGCCAAGATTGGGGGGATAACTCCTACGAGCAGTACTTC
>.|TRBV13|TRBD2|TRBJ2-1
CASSLGVQRDYNEQFF
TGTGCCAGCAGCTTAGGAGTCCAGCGGGATTACAATGAGCAGTTCTTC
>few|TRBV27|.|TRBJ2-3
CASSFSRTDTQYF
TGTGCCAGCAGTTTTAGCCGCACAGATACGCAGTATTTT
>.|TRBV6-5|.|TRBJ2-2
CASRSGTGELFF
TGTGCCAGCAGGAGTGGCACCGGGGAGCTGTTTTTT
>.|TRBV28|TRBD1|TRBJ1-4
CASSFRIGTGEKLFF
TGTGCCAGCAGTTTTAGAATTGGGACAGGGGAAAAACTGTTTTTT
>.|TRBV28|TRBD1|TRBJ1-3
CASSLFGQGSGNTIYF
TGTGCCAGCAGTTTATTTGGACAGGGCTCTGGAAACACCATATATTTT
>.|TRBV7-8|TRBD2|TRBJ2-7
CASSAGTSEREQYF
TGTGCCAGCAGCGCCGGGACTAGCGAACGCGAGCAGTACTTC
>.|TRBV2|.|TRBJ2-2
CASSVPRQGPNTGELFF
TGTGCCAGCAGTGTTCCCCGCCAGGGGCCGAACACCGGGGAGCTGTTTTTT